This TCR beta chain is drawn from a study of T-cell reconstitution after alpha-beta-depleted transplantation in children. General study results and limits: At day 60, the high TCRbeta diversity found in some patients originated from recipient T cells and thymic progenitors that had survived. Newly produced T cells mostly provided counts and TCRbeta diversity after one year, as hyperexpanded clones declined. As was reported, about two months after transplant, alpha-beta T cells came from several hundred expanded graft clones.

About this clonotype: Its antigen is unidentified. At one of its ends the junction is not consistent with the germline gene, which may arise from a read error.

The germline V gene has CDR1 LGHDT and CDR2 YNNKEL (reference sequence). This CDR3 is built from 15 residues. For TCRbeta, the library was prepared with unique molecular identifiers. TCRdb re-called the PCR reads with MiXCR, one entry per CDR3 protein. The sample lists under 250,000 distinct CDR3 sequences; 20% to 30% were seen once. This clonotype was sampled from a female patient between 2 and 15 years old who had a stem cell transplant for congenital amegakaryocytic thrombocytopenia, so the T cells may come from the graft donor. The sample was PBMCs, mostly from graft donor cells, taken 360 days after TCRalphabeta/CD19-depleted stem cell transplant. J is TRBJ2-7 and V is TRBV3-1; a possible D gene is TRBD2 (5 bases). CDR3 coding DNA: TGTGCCAGCAGCCAAGACCCCGGGATCTCCCACGAGCAGTACTTC. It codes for CASSQDPGISHEQYF.